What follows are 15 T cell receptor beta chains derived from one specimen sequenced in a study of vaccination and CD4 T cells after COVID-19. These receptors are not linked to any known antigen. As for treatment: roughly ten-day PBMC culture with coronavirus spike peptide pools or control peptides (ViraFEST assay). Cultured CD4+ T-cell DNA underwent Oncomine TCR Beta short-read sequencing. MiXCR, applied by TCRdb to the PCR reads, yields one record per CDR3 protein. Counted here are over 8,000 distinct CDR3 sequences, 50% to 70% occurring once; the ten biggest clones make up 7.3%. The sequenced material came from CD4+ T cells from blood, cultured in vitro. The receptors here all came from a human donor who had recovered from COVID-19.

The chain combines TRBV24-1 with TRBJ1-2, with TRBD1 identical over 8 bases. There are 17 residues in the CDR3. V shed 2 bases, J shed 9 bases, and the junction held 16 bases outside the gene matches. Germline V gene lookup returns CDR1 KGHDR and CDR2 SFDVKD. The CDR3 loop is CATSDSSRTGFDRSYTF. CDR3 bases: TGTGCCACCAGTGATTCTTCGCGGACAGGGTTTGACCGGAGCTACACCTTC.

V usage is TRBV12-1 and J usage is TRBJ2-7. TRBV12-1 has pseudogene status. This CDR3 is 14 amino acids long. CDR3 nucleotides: TGTGCCAGCAGCTTCCCTAAGCATCTTTACGAGCAGTACTTC. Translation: CASSFPKHLYEQYF.

In DNA form, the CDR3 reads TGTGCCAGCAGCTTGATGAGACTAGCGGGGGCCAAAGAGACCCAGTACTTC. This gives the protein CASSLMRLAGAKETQYF. The rearrangement uses TRBV7-9 and TRBJ2-5; 12 positions match TRBD2. The CDR3 extends over 17 amino acids. Per the germline V gene, CDR1 is SEHNR and CDR2 is FQNEAQ (reference sequence). V shed 3 bases and J 3 bases; nucleotides not matched to a gene: 8.

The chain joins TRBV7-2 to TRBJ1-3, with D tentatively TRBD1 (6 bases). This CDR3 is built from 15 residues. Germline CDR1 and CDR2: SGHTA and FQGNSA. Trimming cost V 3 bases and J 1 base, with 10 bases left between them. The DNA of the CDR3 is TGTGCCAGCAGCTTGACACAGGGATCTGGAAACACCATATATTTT. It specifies CASSLTQGSGNTIYF.

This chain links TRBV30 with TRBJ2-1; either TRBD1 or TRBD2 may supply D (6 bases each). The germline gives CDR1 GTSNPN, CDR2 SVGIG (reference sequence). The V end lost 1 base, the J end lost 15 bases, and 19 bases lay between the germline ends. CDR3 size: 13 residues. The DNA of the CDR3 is TGTGCCTGGAGTGGAGGGGGACTCCCCCGCCTGTTCTTC. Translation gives CAWSGGGLPRLFF.

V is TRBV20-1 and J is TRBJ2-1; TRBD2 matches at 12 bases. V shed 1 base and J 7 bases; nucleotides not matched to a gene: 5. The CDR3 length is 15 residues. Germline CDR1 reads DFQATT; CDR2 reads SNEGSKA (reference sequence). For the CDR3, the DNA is TGCAGTGCTAGAGTTCTAGCGGGGGGGAGGAATGAGCAGTTCTTC. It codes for CSARVLAGGRNEQFF.

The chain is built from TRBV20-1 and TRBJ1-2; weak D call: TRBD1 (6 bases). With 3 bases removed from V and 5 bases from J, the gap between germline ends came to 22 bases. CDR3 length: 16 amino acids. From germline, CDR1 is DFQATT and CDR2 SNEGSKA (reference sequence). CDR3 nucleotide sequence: TGCAGTGCTAGCCGACCGCAGGGGATTGGGGCATATGGCTACACCTTC. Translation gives CSASRPQGIGAYGYTF.

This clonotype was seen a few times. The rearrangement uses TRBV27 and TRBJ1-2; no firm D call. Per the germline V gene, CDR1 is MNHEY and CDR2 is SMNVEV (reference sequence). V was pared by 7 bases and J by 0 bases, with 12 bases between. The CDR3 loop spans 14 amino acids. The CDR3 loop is CASKGRSANYGYTF. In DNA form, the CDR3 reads TGTGCCAGCAAAGGTCGGTCGGCTAACTATGGCTACACCTTC.

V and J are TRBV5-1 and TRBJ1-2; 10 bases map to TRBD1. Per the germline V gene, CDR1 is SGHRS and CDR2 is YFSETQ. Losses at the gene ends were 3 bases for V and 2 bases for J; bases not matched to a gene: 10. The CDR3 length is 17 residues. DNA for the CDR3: TGCGCCAGCAGCTCGCAGGGACAGGGGCGACCGAACTATGGCTACACCTTC. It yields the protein CASSSQGQGRPNYGYTF. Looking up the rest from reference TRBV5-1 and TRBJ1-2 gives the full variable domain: KAGVTQTPRYLIKTRGQQVTLSCSPISGHRSVSWYQQTPGQGLQFLFEYFSETQRNKGNFPGRFSGRQFSNSRSEMNVSTLELGDSALYLCASSSQGQGRPNYGYTFGSGTRLTVV.

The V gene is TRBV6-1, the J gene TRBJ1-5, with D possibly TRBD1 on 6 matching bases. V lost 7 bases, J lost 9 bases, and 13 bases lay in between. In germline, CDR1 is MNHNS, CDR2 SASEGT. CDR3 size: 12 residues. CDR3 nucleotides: TGTGCCAGCAAGGAAGGAGGGGGGCCCCAGCATTTT. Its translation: CASKEGGGPQHF.

CDR3 sequence: CASSPDRKQYF. The DNA of the CDR3 is TGTGCCAGCAGCCCGGACAGGAAGCAGTACTTC. The J gene is TRBJ2-7, the V gene TRBV7-2, with 7 nucleotides matching TRBD1. The CDR3 contains 11 residues. Trimming removed 5 bases from V and 8 bases from J; junction bases left unmatched: 3. Per the germline V gene, CDR1 is SGHTA and CDR2 is FQGNSA.

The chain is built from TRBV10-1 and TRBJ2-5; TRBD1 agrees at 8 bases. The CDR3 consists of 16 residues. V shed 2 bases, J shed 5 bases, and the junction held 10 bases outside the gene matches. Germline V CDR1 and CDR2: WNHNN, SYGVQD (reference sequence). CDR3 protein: CASSEGVRGLEETQYF. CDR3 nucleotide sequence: TGCGCCAGCAGTGAGGGGGTCAGGGGGCTCGAGGAGACCCAGTACTTC.

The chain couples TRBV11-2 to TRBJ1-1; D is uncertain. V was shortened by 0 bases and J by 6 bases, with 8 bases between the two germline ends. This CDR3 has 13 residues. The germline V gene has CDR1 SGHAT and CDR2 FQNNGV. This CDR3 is CASSLDRGAEAFF. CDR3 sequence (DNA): TGTGCCAGCAGCTTAGATCGTGGGGCTGAAGCTTTCTTT.

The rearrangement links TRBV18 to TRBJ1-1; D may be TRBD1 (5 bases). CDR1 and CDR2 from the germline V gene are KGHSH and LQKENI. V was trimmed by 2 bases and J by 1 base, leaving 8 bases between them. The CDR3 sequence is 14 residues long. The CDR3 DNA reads TGTGCCAGCTCACCAGGGACTTGGAACACTGAAGCTTTCTTT. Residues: CASSPGTWNTEAFF.

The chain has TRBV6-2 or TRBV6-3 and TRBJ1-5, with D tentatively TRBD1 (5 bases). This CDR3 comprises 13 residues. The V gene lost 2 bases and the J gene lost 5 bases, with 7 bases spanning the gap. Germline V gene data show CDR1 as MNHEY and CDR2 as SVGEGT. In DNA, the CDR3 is TGTGCCAGCAGTTACAGGGGCCATCAGCCCCAGCATTTT. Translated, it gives CASSYRGHQPQHF.